A selection of T cell receptor beta chains follows, all from one sample in a study of blood T cell repertoires in COVID-19. TCRdb's table, derived via immunoSEQ multiplex PCR, lists solely in-frame clones and lacks some. The sample holds over 200,000 clones, roughly 88% seen once. Material: PBMCs or T cells enriched from blood (not recorded which). The origin of the receptors is a woman aged 45-60 years who had recovered from COVID-19. Each CDR3 is given with its conserved first and last residue. D genes are given only for firm matches. For some rows the clone size is stated as once, few or many, or as a class when expanded; others skip it.

size	V	length	J	D	CDR3	DNA
-	TRBV25-1	15	TRBJ2-5	-	CASGQARVRQETQYF	TGTGCCAGCGGCCAAGCGCGGGTCAGACAAGAGACCCAGTACTTC
-	TRBV6-5	14	TRBJ1-1	-	CASSYGAPNTEAFF	TGTGCCAGCAGTTACGGAGCACCAAACACTGAAGCTTTCTTT
-	TRBV5-4	14	TRBJ1-4	-	CASSSPGGNEKLFF	TGTGCCAGCAGCTCACCCGGGGGGAATGAAAAACTGTTTTTT
once	TRBV15	13	TRBJ2-7	-	CATSRAGSYEQYF	TGTGCCACCAGCAGAGCCGGGTCCTACGAGCAGTACTTC
few	TRBV7-2	12	TRBJ1-5	-	CASSLSGEPQHF	TGTGCCAGCAGCTTGTCCGGGGAGCCCCAGCATTTT
-	TRBV3-1/TRBV3-2	15	TRBJ2-1	TRBD2	CASSQPSGSRDEQFF	TGTGCCAGCAGCCAACCAAGCGGGAGTAGGGATGAGCAGTTCTTC
-	TRBV9	18	TRBJ2-1	-	CASSSRLSGDSSYNEQFF	TGTGCCAGCAGCTCTCGTCTAAGTGGAGACAGCTCCTACAATGAGCAGTTCTTC
-	TRBV28	14	TRBJ2-5	-	CASTTLVSQETQYF	TGTGCCAGCACCACACTAGTTTCCCAAGAGACCCAGTACTTC
-	TRBV27	13	TRBJ1-2	-	CASSLFPPLGYTF	TGTGCCAGCAGTTTATTTCCCCCCTTGGGCTACACCTTC
-	TRBV28	15	TRBJ1-4	-	CASSLAGATNEKLFF	TGTGCCAGCAGTTTAGCGGGGGCAACTAATGAAAAACTGTTTTTT
-	TRBV28	14	TRBJ2-7	TRBD2	CASSSSGSPYEQYF	TGTGCCAGCAGTAGTAGCGGGAGCCCCTACGAGCAGTACTTC
-	TRBV27	15	TRBJ1-6	TRBD1	CASSYTGGGGSPLHF	TGTGCCAGCAGTTACACAGGGGGCGGGGGTTCACCCCTCCACTTT
-	TRBV2	12	TRBJ2-2	-	CASSVATGELFF	TGTGCCAGCAGTGTAGCGACTGGGGAGCTGTTTTTT
-	TRBV18	17	TRBJ2-6	-	CASSPPGAGGGANVLTF	TGTGCCAGCTCACCCCCTGGTGCGGGCGGAGGGGCCAACGTCCTGACTTTC
-	TRBV6-5	13	TRBJ2-3	-	CASSLDSRGTQYF	TGTGCCAGCAGTCTCGACAGCCGCGGTACGCAGTATTTT
-	TRBV7-2	13	TRBJ2-1	-	CASRRLVGNEQFF	TGTGCCAGCAGGAGACTAGTGGGTAATGAGCAGTTCTTC
-	TRBV10-3	16	TRBJ1-5	TRBD1	CATNSPGQGLNQPQHF	TGTGCCACTAACAGCCCGGGACAGGGACTTAATCAGCCCCAGCATTTT
-	TRBV18	15	TRBJ1-1	-	CASSPVAVPITEAFF	TGTGCCAGCTCACCAGTGGCAGTTCCGATAACTGAAGCTTTCTTT
-	TRBV21-1	15	TRBJ2-3	-	CASSTPGAPTDTQYF	TGTGCCAGCAGCACCCCTGGAGCGCCCACAGATACGCAGTATTTT
-	TRBV7-9	12	TRBJ2-1	TRBD2	CASSRSGSEQFF	TGTGCCAGCAGCAGGAGCGGGAGTGAGCAGTTCTTC
-	TRBV28	16	TRBJ1-2	TRBD1	CASSSPRGQGDYGYTF	TGTGCCAGCAGTTCCCCTCGGGGACAGGGGGACTATGGCTACACCTTC
-	TRBV7-2	16	TRBJ1-6	TRBD1	CASSPPSRTGARVLHF	TGTGCCAGCAGCCCCCCGTCCCGGACAGGGGCCAGGGTCCTCCACTTT
-	TRBV30	14	TRBJ1-1	-	CAWRRWTDNTEAFF	TGTGCCTGGAGGCGTTGGACAGACAACACTGAAGCTTTCTTT
-	TRBV29-1	15	TRBJ1-4	-	CSVEQRQLSEEKLFF	TGCAGCGTTGAACAGAGACAGCTTAGTGAGGAAAAACTGTTTTTT
-	TRBV10-2	14	TRBJ1-5	-	CASTNSPLVEPQHF	TGCGCCAGCACCAACTCCCCATTGGTAGAGCCCCAGCATTTT
-	TRBV14	19	TRBJ2-2	-	CASSQVNERPIGDTGELFF	TGTGCCAGCAGCCAAGTCAACGAGCGGCCGATTGGGGACACCGGGGAGCTGTTTTTT
-	TRBV6-5	15	TRBJ2-7	-	CASSYSGLRSYEQYF	TGTGCCAGCAGTTACTCAGGCCTTCGGAGCTACGAGCAGTACTTC
-	TRBV10-3	16	TRBJ2-3	-	CAISPILGLPTDTQYF	TGTGCCATCAGTCCCATTTTGGGACTGCCCACAGATACGCAGTATTTT
-	TRBV18	16	TRBJ2-7	TRBD2	CASSPGEREGSYEQYF	TGTGCCAGCTCACCGGGCGAGCGGGAGGGCTCCTACGAGCAGTACTTC
-	TRBV11-2	18	TRBJ2-3	TRBD2	CASSRGLAGVPSTDTQYF	TGTGCCAGCAGCCGGGGACTAGCGGGAGTCCCTAGCACAGATACGCAGTATTTT
-	TRBV28	16	TRBJ2-7	TRBD2	CASSRSLAGNSYEQYF	TGTGCCAGCAGCCGCTCCCTAGCGGGTAACTCCTACGAGCAGTACTTC
-	TRBV7-2	15	TRBJ2-3	TRBD2	CASSLGLAGADTQYF	TGTGCCAGCAGCTTAGGCCTAGCGGGAGCAGATACGCAGTATTTT
-	TRBV24-1	15	TRBJ2-5	TRBD2	CATSDPGGVVETQYF	TGTGCCACCAGTGACCCCGGGGGGGTAGTGGAGACCCAGTACTTC
-	TRBV28	15	TRBJ2-5	-	CASSSRTLPQETQYF	TGTGCCAGCAGCAGTCGGACTCTTCCCCAAGAGACCCAGTACTTC
-	TRBV6-5	15	TRBJ1-1	-	CASSALLGVSTEAFF	TGTGCCAGCAGCGCCCTCCTCGGGGTGTCTACTGAAGCTTTCTTT
-	TRBV11-2	14	TRBJ2-3	-	CASSLGVSETAQYF	TGTGCCAGCAGCTTAGGGGTTAGCGAGACCGCGCAGTATTTT
-	TRBV28	12	TRBJ1-1	-	CASFASGDGAFF	TGTGCCAGCTTCGCGTCCGGAGATGGAGCTTTCTTT
-	TRBV6-4	13	TRBJ1-2	-	CASNLEGLRGYTF	TGTGCCAGCAATTTGGAGGGGCTCCGCGGCTACACCTTC
-	TRBV3-1/TRBV3-2	17	TRBJ1-3	-	CASSRGGLITSGNTIYF	TGTGCCAGCAGCCGGGGGGGACTGATTACCTCTGGAAACACCATATATTTT
-	TRBV7-2	15	TRBJ1-5	-	CASSLAFGVYQPQHF	TGTGCCAGCAGCCTCGCCTTTGGAGTCTATCAGCCCCAGCATTTT
-	TRBV20-1	13	TRBJ1-6	-	CSASWGFNSPLHF	TGCAGTGCTAGTTGGGGCTTTAATTCACCCCTCCACTTT
once	TRBV5-1	15	TRBJ2-5	TRBD1	CASSKDRGGQETQYF	TGCGCCAGCAGCAAAGACAGGGGGGGGCAAGAGACCCAGTACTTC
-	TRBV2	14	TRBJ2-2	TRBD1	CASSRTGGPGELFF	TGTGCCAGCAGTCGGACAGGGGGACCCGGGGAGCTGTTTTTT
-	TRBV21-1	20	TRBJ2-7	-	CASSNLCKGAVCLCSYEQYF	TGTGCCAGCAGCAACCTGTGTAAAGGGGCAGTGTGCTTATGCTCCTACGAGCAGTACTTC
-	TRBV3-1/TRBV3-2	15	TRBJ2-1	-	CASSQDRGTYNEQFF	TGTGCCAGCAGCCAAGACAGGGGGACTTACAATGAGCAGTTCTTC
-	TRBV30	18	TRBJ2-3	TRBD2	CAWSVIGLAGGSPDTQYF	TGTGCCTGGAGTGTAATCGGACTAGCGGGAGGGAGTCCAGATACGCAGTATTTT
-	TRBV2	16	TRBJ2-5	TRBD2	CASSKGLAGPQETQYF	TGTGCCAGCAGCAAAGGACTAGCGGGACCCCAAGAGACCCAGTACTTC
-	TRBV6-5	12	TRBJ1-5	-	CASSPPYQPQHF	TGTGCCAGCAGTCCCCCGTATCAGCCCCAGCATTTT
-	TRBV7-8	15	TRBJ1-2	TRBD1	CASSYVRQGNYGYTF	TGTGCCAGCAGCTATGTGAGACAGGGGAACTATGGCTACACCTTC
-	TRBV7-8	15	TRBJ1-2	TRBD1	CASSLVPGGNYGYTF	TGTGCCAGCAGCTTAGTACCAGGGGGTAACTATGGCTACACCTTC
-	TRBV2	12	TRBJ1-2	TRBD1	CASTADRGIFFF	TGTGCCAGCACGGCGGACAGGGGCATCTTCTTCTTC
-	TRBV9	20	TRBJ2-7	TRBD2	CASSFSPGPIGLAGSYEQYF	TGTGCCAGCAGCTTTTCACCCGGACCGATAGGACTAGCGGGTTCCTACGAGCAGTACTTC
-	TRBV5-4	14	TRBJ1-4	TRBD1	CASSPGQGYEKLFF	TGTGCCAGCAGCCCCGGACAGGGGTATGAAAAACTGTTTTTT
-	TRBV7-8	14	TRBJ2-7	-	CASSLNMREYEQYF	TGTGCCAGCAGCTTAAATATGAGGGAGTACGAGCAGTACTTC
-	TRBV4-1	14	TRBJ1-2	-	CASSQDMVPGGYTF	TGCGCCAGCAGCCAAGATATGGTTCCGGGTGGCTACACCTTC